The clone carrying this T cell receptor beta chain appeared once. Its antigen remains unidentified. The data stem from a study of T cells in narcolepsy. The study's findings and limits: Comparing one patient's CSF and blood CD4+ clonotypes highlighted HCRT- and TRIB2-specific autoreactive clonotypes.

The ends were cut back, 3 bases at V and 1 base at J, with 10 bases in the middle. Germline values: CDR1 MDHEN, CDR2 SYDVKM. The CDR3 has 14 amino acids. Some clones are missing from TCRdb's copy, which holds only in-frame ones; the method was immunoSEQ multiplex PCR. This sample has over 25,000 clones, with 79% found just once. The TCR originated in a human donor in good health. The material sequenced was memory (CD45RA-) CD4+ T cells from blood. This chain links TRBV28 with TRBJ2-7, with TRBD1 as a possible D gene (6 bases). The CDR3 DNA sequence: TGTGCCAGCAGTTTGAACAGGGCTTCCTACGAGCAGTACTTC. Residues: CASSLNRASYEQYF.